This T cell receptor (beta chain) originates from a study of CDR3 diversity in severe acne. The CDR3 runs to 14 residues. The germline V gene encodes CDR1 SEHNR and CDR2 FQNEAQ (reference sequence). Only one count was recorded for this clonotype. A junction end diverges from the germline sequence, so it may reflect a read error. TCRdb recomputed calls from the PCR reads with MiXCR, one row per CDR3 protein. The data contain about 76,000 distinct CDR3 sequences, 45% to 60% of them singletons. V is TRBV7-9 and J is TRBJ1-4, with TRBD1 as a possible D gene (5 bases). Sequencing input: blood. The TCR comes from a male donor in good health, without acne. DNA for the CDR3: TGTGCCAGCAGCTTGGCGGGACGAAATGAAAAACTGTCTTTT. Its translation: CASSLAGRNEKLSF.